Following are 20 T cell receptor beta chains from one sample sequenced in a study of CD8+ T cells in alopecia areata. Sequencing templates came from extracted RNA that was reverse transcribed into cDNA. Data came from immunoSEQ multiplex PCR; TCRdb stores just in-frame clones and leaves some out. This sample has roughly 180,000 clones, with 51% found just once. As to treatment: oral pan-JAK inhibitor, 5-10 mg twice daily. The material sequenced was CD8+ T cells sorted from blood, taken at roughly week 53, from a patient treated with tofacitinib. These receptors all come from a human donor with alopecia areata.

This rearrangement joins TRBV29-1 to TRBJ1-4; D is unclear. The germline gives CDR1 SQVTM, CDR2 ANQGSEA. Trimming removed 6 bases at V and 5 bases at J, with 10 bases between. There are 12 residues in the CDR3. CDR3 in DNA: TGCAGCGTAGATTCCGGGAATGAAAAACTGTTTTTT. Residues: CSVDSGNEKLFF.

This clone was seen a handful of times. CDR3 sequence: CASSLVAGELFF. Here the CDR3 DNA reads TGTGCCAGCAGCTTAGTAGCCGGGGAGCTGTTTTTT. The chain joins TRBV13 to TRBJ2-2; unclear D gene. Germline values: CDR1 PRHDT, CDR2 FYEKMQ (reference sequence). Trimming left V 1 base short and J 6 bases short, with 3 bases between. The CDR3 has 12 residues.

This clone was counted between two and nine times. The V and J genes are TRBV7-8 and TRBJ2-2; D is uncertain. The CDR3 runs 13 residues. Germline V gene data show CDR1 as SGHVS and CDR2 as FQNEAQ. V lost 3 bases and J 5 bases, leaving 7 bases between the germline ends. Written as DNA, the CDR3 is TGTGCCAGCAGCTTTCCTAAGACCGGGGAGCTGTTTTTT. Translated, it gives CASSFPKTGELFF.

A note on this clone: The same CDR3 arises from other DNA sequences in this sample as well. V usage is TRBV30 and J usage is TRBJ1-4; D not certain. Trimming took off 0 bases at V and 8 bases at J, with 4 bases between the two ends. Germline V CDR1 and CDR2: GTSNPN, SVGIG (reference sequence). This CDR3 is built from 11 residues. The CDR3 bases are TGTGCCTGGAGTGTAGGAGAAAAACTGTTTTTT. This gives the protein CAWSVGEKLFF.

V usage is TRBV11-2 and J usage is TRBJ2-3; D is perhaps TRBD2 (6 bases). Between the trimmed V and J ends, which lost 1 base and 5 bases, there was a span of 13 bases. Germline CDR1 reads SGHAT; CDR2 reads FQNNGV. The CDR3 covers 15 residues. In DNA, the CDR3 is TGTGCCAGCAGCTTAGTCGGAGGGATGCGAGATACGCAGTATTTT. Residues: CASSLVGGMRDTQYF.

This clone has only a few counts. The chain carries TRBV19 and TRBJ2-3, with D perhaps matching TRBD2 (6 bases). In germline, CDR1 is LNHDA, CDR2 SQIVND (reference sequence). V was shortened by 5 bases and J by 0 bases, with 9 bases between the two germline ends. CDR3 length: 14 residues. DNA of the CDR3: TGTGCCAGTAGTCCGGGGACTAGCACAGATACGCAGTATTTT. It specifies CASSPGTSTDTQYF.

The chain recombines TRBV2 with TRBJ1-6, with D perhaps TRBD1 (5 bases). CDR3 length equals 15 residues. CDR1 is SNHLY and CDR2 is FYNNEI in the germline V gene. V was trimmed by 1 base and J by 7 bases, leaving 11 bases between them. The CDR3 DNA is TGTGCCAGCAGTGAAGGGTCACGGGGCAATTCACCCCTCCACTTT. It yields the protein CASSEGSRGNSPLHF.

The chain couples TRBV11-2 to TRBJ2-1, with D uncertain. Trimming pared 3 bases from V and 0 bases from J, leaving 9 bases between. Germline V gene sequence: CDR1 SGHAT, CDR2 FQNNGV. CDR3 length: 15 residues. This chain's CDR3 is CASSLLQSSYNEQFF. CDR3 sequence (DNA): TGTGCCAGCAGCTTGCTACAGAGCTCCTACAATGAGCAGTTCTTC.

This clone was observed a few times. Additional DNA sequences in this sample encode the identical CDR3. The J gene is TRBJ1-1, the V gene TRBV19; perhaps TRBD1 as D (5 bases). Germline lookup yields CDR1 LNHDA and CDR2 SQIVND (reference sequence). Trimming removed 3 bases from V and 0 bases from J, with 8 bases in between. The CDR3 is made up of 14 amino acids. DNA of the CDR3: TGTGCCAGTAGTATCCGGGACCTGAACACTGAAGCTTTCTTT. This encodes CASSIRDLNTEAFF.

CDR3 residues: CASAAAGQGNSPLHF. The CDR3 DNA reads as TGTGCTAGTGCCGCCGCGGGACAGGGGAATTCACCCCTCCACTTT. V gene TRBV12-5 combines with J gene TRBJ1-6, with TRBD1 identical over 10 bases. J was trimmed by 7 bases and V by 7 bases; bases with no gene match: 7. Looked up from germline, CDR1 is LGHNT and CDR2 is FRNRAP. This CDR3 contains 15 residues. Combining the CDR3 with reference TRBV12-5 and TRBJ1-6 gives the whole variable domain DARVTQTPRHKVTEMGQEVTMRCQPILGHNTVFWYRQTMMQGLELLAYFRNRAPLDDSGMPKDRFSAEMPDATLATLKIQPSEPRDSAVYFCASAAAGQGNSPLHFGNGTRLTVT.

This clone showed up just a few times. The chain couples TRBV13 to TRBJ1-5; D perhaps matches TRBD1 (5 bases). V dropped 3 bases and J dropped 5 bases, with 11 bases sitting between them. The germline gives CDR1 PRHDT, CDR2 FYEKMQ (reference sequence). This CDR3 has 14 amino acids. The chain's CDR3 is CASSFAGTDQPQHF. CDR3 coding DNA: TGTGCCAGCAGCTTTGCGGGGACGGATCAGCCCCAGCATTTT. The variable domain in full, completed from reference TRBV13 and TRBJ1-5, reads AAGVIQSPRHLIKEKRETATLKCYPIPRHDTVYWYQQGPGQDPQFLISFYEKMQSDKGSIPDRFSAQQFSDYHSELNMSSLELGDSALYFCASSFAGTDQPQHFGDGTRLSIL.

The rearrangement links TRBV29-1 to TRBJ1-2; tentative D call: TRBD1 (5 bases). The CDR3 runs 11 residues. From germline, CDR1 is SQVTM and CDR2 ANQGSEA. With 4 bases removed from V and 3 bases from J, the gap between germline ends came to 6 bases. As DNA, the CDR3 is TGCAGCGTTGGGGGGGACTATGGCTACACCTTC. This sequence encodes CSVGGDYGYTF.

The rearrangement joins TRBV6-5 to TRBJ2-6; D not resolved. Germline CDR1 is MNHEY and CDR2 is SVGAGI. The V end was cut by 5 bases, the J end by 0 bases, with 5 bases between. The CDR3 loop spans 14 amino acids. The DNA of the CDR3 is TGTGCCAGCAGTATCAGCTCTGGGGCCAACGTCCTGACTTTC. It yields the protein CASSISSGANVLTF.

This clone appeared a single time. The V call is TRBV28, the J call TRBJ1-5; no definite D call. CDR3 length equals 16 residues. Germline lookup yields CDR1 MDHEN and CDR2 SYDVKM. V was cut by 1 base and J by 6 bases, with 16 bases left in between. The CDR3, as DNA: TGTGCCAGCAGTTTATCTCACTCCGTGGATGGTCAGCCCCAGCATTTT. Translated: CASSLSHSVDGQPQHF.

The chain combines TRBV29-1 with TRBJ1-1, with D maybe TRBD1 (5 bases). V was shortened by 1 base and J by 3 bases, with 18 bases between the two germline ends. The CDR3 is 16 residues long. Germline-derived CDR1 and CDR2 are SQVTM and ANQGSEA. Written as DNA, the CDR3 is TGCAGCGTTGAAGTGGTGGCAGGGCCGACTCACACTGAAGCTTTCTTT. Amino acid sequence: CSVEVVAGPTHTEAFF.

The table lists this clone with a few counts. The V and J genes are TRBV14 and TRBJ1-4; 9 positions match TRBD1. The junction had 7 bases not matched to a gene; V was cut back by 5 bases and J by 3 bases. Germline values: CDR1 SGHDN, CDR2 FVKESK. This CDR3 has 16 residues. The CDR3 here is CASSGQGSAANEKLFF. Here the CDR3 DNA reads TGTGCCAGCAGCGGACAGGGGAGTGCGGCTAATGAAAAACTGTTTTTT.

This clone was seen only a few times. The chain couples TRBV29-1 to TRBJ1-1; D gene unclear. Germline CDR1 reads SQVTM; CDR2 reads ANQGSEA. With 0 bases removed from V and 5 bases from J, the gap between germline ends came to 10 bases. The CDR3 spans 13 residues. The CDR3 DNA reads as TGCAGCGTTGAAGACCCAAACGGGACTGAAGCTTTCTTT. Residues: CSVEDPNGTEAFF.

This chain uses TRBV5-6 with TRBJ2-2; no clear D. The CDR3 runs to 14 residues. Germline V lookup: CDR1 SGHDT, CDR2 YYEEEE. V lost 2 bases to trimming and J lost 6 bases, with 11 bases between them. The CDR3 here is CASSFQEKAGELFF. The CDR3, as DNA: TGTGCCAGCAGCTTTCAGGAGAAAGCCGGGGAGCTGTTTTTT. Variable domain in full (rest from reference TRBV5-6 and TRBJ2-2): DAGVTQSPTHLIKTRGQQVTLRCSPKSGHDTVSWYQQALGQGPQFIFQYYEEEERQRGNFPDRFSGHQFPNYSSELNVNALLLGDSALYLCASSFQEKAGELFFGEGSRLTVL.

In this sample, this clone turned up a few times. The rearrangement joins TRBV29-1 to TRBJ2-5; TRBD1 might be the D (5 bases). The CDR3 has 13 amino acids. The V gene's germline CDR1 is SQVTM and CDR2 ANQGSEA. V lost 2 bases and J lost 5, with 12 bases in between. DNA for the CDR3: TGCAGCGTTGAATCGGTGGGGCAGGAGACCCAGTACTTC. This sequence encodes CSVESVGQETQYF.

This sequence joins TRBV27 and TRBJ2-2; D ambiguous. This CDR3 spans 14 amino acids. Trimming removed 3 bases at V and 0 bases at J, with 5 bases between. The V gene's germline CDR1 is MNHEY and CDR2 SMNVEV (reference sequence). The CDR3 coding sequence is TGTGCCAGCAGTTTTAAACCGAACACCGGGGAGCTGTTTTTT. Translating it yields CASSFKPNTGELFF.